The 27 T cell receptor beta chains in this list originate from one sample, sequenced in a study of PD-L1 blockade in urothelial cancer (dated by TCRdb to 2016 to 2017). Per the publication, the time point label means: pretreatment peripheral blood. Library generation was performed with the immunoSEQ multiplex PCR assay. TCRdb provides this immuneACCESS table in a form limited to in-frame rearrangements. Some clones are lacking; in checked studies, under half of them reflect an unresolved V gene, and why the rest are absent is not known. Counted in this sample were under 50,000 clones; about 81% of them appeared once. Approximately 2% of the sample lies in the top ten. The source material was PBMCs, sampled around atezolizumab (anti-PD-L1) treatment. These receptors all come from a man in his fifties with urothelial cancer.

The V and J genes are TRBV30 and TRBJ1-1; 8 bases match TRBD1. The trim removed 5 bases at V and 10 bases at J, leaving 12 bases unmatched. The CDR3 runs 13 residues. The germline V gene encodes CDR1 GTSNPN and CDR2 SVGIG (reference sequence). CDR3 in amino acids: CAWYPGGRGPAFF. The CDR3 DNA follows: TGTGCCTGGTACCCAGGGGGCCGGGGGCCAGCTTTCTTT.

The chain uses TRBV19 and TRBJ2-3; D possibly corresponds to TRBD2 (5 bases). Trimming removed 5 bases at V and 6 bases at J, with 18 bases between. The CDR3 covers 15 residues. Germline V CDR1 and CDR2: LNHDA, SQIVND (reference sequence). CDR3 sequence (DNA): TGTGCCAGTAGTGGCCTTAGAGGACTGGGCGATACGCAGTATTTT. It is translated as CASSGLRGLGDTQYF. Variable domain in full (rest from reference TRBV19 and TRBJ2-3): DGGITQSPKYLFRKEGQNVTLSCEQNLNHDAMYWYRQDPGQGLRLIYYSQIVNDFQKGDIAEGYSVSREKKESFPLTVTSAQKNPTAFYLCASSGLRGLGDTQYFGPGTRLTVL.

J is TRBJ2-3 and V is TRBV7-2, with D possibly TRBD2 on 6 matching bases. CDR1 is SGHTA and CDR2 is FQGNSA in the germline V gene. This CDR3 has 14 amino acids. V was trimmed by 5 bases and J by 4 bases, leaving 13 bases between them. The CDR3 nucleotides read TGTGCCAGCAGCCCCCGCTGGGGGGCAGATACGCAGTATTTT. Its protein product is CASSPRWGADTQYF.

V gene TRBV30 combines with J gene TRBJ2-2; 7 positions match TRBD2. V was pared by 0 bases and J by 6 bases, with 1 base of the junction left unmatched. Germline V CDR1 and CDR2: GTSNPN, SVGIG (reference sequence). The CDR3 has 13 amino acids. CDR3 nucleotides: TGTGCCTGGAGTGTGGGACTATCCGGGGAGCTGTTTTTT. Translation: CAWSVGLSGELFF.

The chain couples TRBV9 to TRBJ1-1; no clear D gene. There are 15 residues in the CDR3. CDR1 is SGDLS, CDR2 YYNGEE, per germline. V lost 0 bases and J 2 bases, leaving 11 bases between the germline ends. CDR3 DNA: TGTGCCAGCAGCGTAGCATGGAGGGTCAACACTGAAGCTTTCTTT. This sequence encodes CASSVAWRVNTEAFF. The full variable domain, in which reference TRBV9 and TRBJ1-1 provide the parts outside the CDR3, is DSGVTQTPKHLITATGQRVTLRCSPRSGDLSVYWYQQSLDQGLQFLIQYYNGEERAKGNILERFSAQQFPDLHSELNLSSLELGDSALYFCASSVAWRVNTEAFFGQGTRLTVV.

Only one count was recorded for this clone. This chain connects TRBV5-1 to TRBJ1-1; D is ambiguous. Trimming cost V 0 bases and J 1 base, with 10 bases left between them. Germline V lookup: CDR1 SGHRS, CDR2 YFSETQ. The CDR3 is made up of 15 amino acids. CDR3 sequence reads: CASSLANSGNTEAFF. DNA for the CDR3: TGCGCCAGCAGCTTGGCCAACTCGGGGAACACTGAAGCTTTCTTT.

A note on this clone: The junction differs from germline at one of its ends, possibly a read error. The CDR3 DNA reads TGTGCCAGCAGCTTAGCCGGGACACCAACCCTTTTT. It encodes CASSLAGTPTLF. The rearrangement links TRBV7-6 to TRBJ1-1, with D perhaps TRBD1 (6 bases). The CDR3 consists of 12 residues. CDR1 is SGHVS, CDR2 FNYEAQ, per germline.

The chain recombines TRBV2 with TRBJ2-5; TRBD1 is a possible D gene (5 bases). The V gene lost 3 bases and the J gene lost 5 bases, with 13 bases spanning the gap. The CDR3 totals 14 residues. CDR1 SNHLY and CDR2 FYNNEI come from the germline V gene. CDR3 in DNA: TGTGCCAGCAGTGACTTCGACAGAACGGAGACCCAGTACTTC. Its protein is CASSDFDRTETQYF.

V gene TRBV12-5 combines with J gene TRBJ2-1; D perhaps matches TRBD2 (5 bases). Trimming stripped 4 bases from V and 8 bases from J, with 15 bases between. CDR1 LGHNT and CDR2 FRNRAP come from the germline V gene. The CDR3 runs 14 residues. The CDR3 spells CASGWIGIRDEQFF. The DNA for the CDR3 is TGTGCTAGTGGTTGGATCGGGATTAGGGATGAGCAGTTCTTC.

The chain joins TRBV6-6 to TRBJ2-2, with D perhaps matching TRBD1 (5 bases). Trimming left V 2 bases short and J 4 bases short, with 14 bases between. Germline V lookup: CDR1 MNHNY, CDR2 SVGAGI (reference sequence). The CDR3 runs 16 residues. Here the CDR3 reads CASSYGASISTGELFF. CDR3 DNA sequence: TGTGCCAGCAGTTACGGGGCCTCTATAAGCACCGGGGAGCTGTTTTTT.

The chain links TRBV9 to TRBJ1-2; 8 nucleotides line up with TRBD1. CDR1 and CDR2 (germline): SGDLS, YYNGEE. Trimming at V came to 3 bases and at J to 2 bases, leaving 12 bases not matched to a gene. The CDR3 length is 17 residues. Here the CDR3 DNA reads TGTGCCAGCAGCGCCGAGCCAGGGGGCGGGTTGAACTATGGCTACACCTTC. Protein product: CASSAEPGGGLNYGYTF.

CDR3 protein: CAISEGQAKGYNSPLHF. The CDR3 nucleotides are TGTGCCATCAGCGAGGGACAGGCGAAGGGTTATAATTCACCCCTCCACTTT. The chain joins TRBV10-3 to TRBJ1-6, with TRBD1 identical over 8 bases. Looked up from germline, CDR1 is ENHRY and CDR2 is SYGVKD. The ends lost 6 bases at V and 4 bases at J; junction bases unmatched: 11. The CDR3 totals 17 residues.

The CDR3 nucleotides read TGTGCCAGCAGTGAGCAGGCCTATGGCTACACCTTC. Protein product: CASSEQAYGYTF. The chain employs TRBV2 and TRBJ1-2; D is unresolved. This CDR3 comprises 12 residues. CDR1 SNHLY and CDR2 FYNNEI come from the germline V gene. The V and J ends lost 3 bases and 4 bases respectively, with 6 bases between them.

The gene calls are TRBV7-9 and TRBJ1-6; D perhaps matches TRBD1 (5 bases). V lost 1 base and J 7 bases, leaving 14 bases between the germline ends. The CDR3 totals 16 residues. Germline CDR1 SEHNR, CDR2 FQNEAQ (reference sequence). DNA of the CDR3: TGTGCCAGCAGCTTAGAAGGGGAGGGTCGGAATTCACCCCTCCACTTT. It codes for CASSLEGEGRNSPLHF.

The rearrangement links TRBV5-1 to TRBJ1-4; TRBD1 matches at 8 bases. Unmatched junction bases numbered 14, after V lost 2 bases and J lost 5 bases. This CDR3 spans 18 amino acids. Germline loops: CDR1 SGHRS, CDR2 YFSETQ. CDR3 residues: CASSFTSPGQALNEKLFF. The CDR3 DNA reads TGCGCCAGCAGCTTTACAAGTCCGGGACAGGCTCTCAATGAAAAACTGTTTTTT.

CDR3 amino acids: CASSQEGLSYGYTF. DNA for the CDR3: TGCGCCAGCAGCCAGGAGGGGCTTTCCTATGGCTACACCTTC. The J gene is TRBJ1-2, the V gene TRBV5-1; D might be TRBD1 (5 bases). Germline-derived CDR1 and CDR2 are SGHRS and YFSETQ. V gave up 4 bases and J gave up 4 bases, with 14 bases separating them. The CDR3 has 14 amino acids.

This chain joins TRBV5-1 and TRBJ1-2, with D possibly TRBD1 on 5 matching bases. The germline V and J ends were trimmed by 0 bases and 0 bases, with 9 bases remaining between them. The CDR3 loop spans 15 amino acids. Germline CDR1 reads SGHRS; CDR2 reads YFSETQ. The CDR3 loop reads CASSLAWGANYGYTF. The CDR3 DNA is TGCGCCAGCAGCTTGGCCTGGGGGGCTAACTATGGCTACACCTTC.

The chain employs TRBV29-1 and TRBJ1-2; weak D call: TRBD1 (5 bases). The ends were cut back, 3 bases at V and 7 bases at J, with 6 bases in the middle. The CDR3 loop spans 10 amino acids. CDR1 and CDR2 from the germline V gene are SQVTM and ANQGSEA. The CDR3: CSVDGGGYTF. CDR3 bases: TGCAGCGTTGACGGGGGTGGCTACACCTTC.

CDR3 region: CASSSQGFYNEQFF. CDR3 in DNA: TGCGCCAGCAGCTCACAGGGGTTCTACAATGAGCAGTTCTTC. V gene TRBV5-1 combines with J gene TRBJ2-1; 7 nucleotides align to TRBD1. The germline V gene has CDR1 SGHRS and CDR2 YFSETQ. Unmatched junction bases numbered 3, after V lost 3 bases and J lost 3 bases. The CDR3 is 14 amino acids.

The chain couples TRBV21-1 to TRBJ2-5; the table assigns TRBD2, which was not confirmed against the DNA. TRBV21-1 has pseudogene status. This CDR3 spans 14 amino acids. The CDR3 nucleotides are TGTGCCAGCCGCCGGGGGAGACGGAGAGAGACCCAGTACTTC. This encodes CASRRGRRRETQYF.

V gene TRBV18 combines with J gene TRBJ1-2; 9 bases map to TRBD1. The V and J ends lost 1 base and 8 bases, in that order; junction bases with no gene match: 5. The germline gives CDR1 KGHSH, CDR2 LQKENI. The CDR3 sequence is 14 residues long. This CDR3 reads CASSPRTGVEGYTF. The DNA of the CDR3 is TGTGCCAGCTCACCACGGACAGGGGTGGAGGGCTACACCTTC. The full variable domain, in which reference TRBV18 and TRBJ1-2 provide the parts outside the CDR3, is NAGVMQNPRHLVRRRGQEARLRCSPMKGHSHVYWYRQLPEEGLKFMVYLQKENIIDESGMPKERFSAEFPKEGPSILRIQQVVRGDSAAYFCASSPRTGVEGYTFGSGTRLTVV.

The J gene is TRBJ2-1, the V gene TRBV5-1; the match to TRBD2 covers 8 bases. V dropped 4 bases and J dropped 4; count of bases not matched to a gene: 10. Looked up from germline, CDR1 is SGHRS and CDR2 is YFSETQ. This CDR3 is built from 16 residues. The CDR3 region is CASSREGRGSYNEQFF. The CDR3 DNA is TGCGCCAGCAGCCGGGAGGGCAGGGGTTCTTACAATGAGCAGTTCTTC. Complete variable domain (other parts from reference TRBV5-1 and TRBJ2-1): KAGVTQTPRYLIKTRGQQVTLSCSPISGHRSVSWYQQTPGQGLQFLFEYFSETQRNKGNFPGRFSGRQFSNSRSEMNVSTLELGDSALYLCASSREGRGSYNEQFFGPGTRLTVL.

The chain combines TRBV7-6 with TRBJ1-2; perhaps TRBD1 as D (5 bases). The CDR3 is 16 residues long. Germline V gene sequence: CDR1 SGHVS, CDR2 FNYEAQ. V was trimmed by 0 bases and J by 5 bases, leaving 16 bases between them. This CDR3 reads CASSLAITPTAYGYTF. The CDR3 DNA reads TGTGCCAGCAGCTTAGCGATAACCCCGACAGCTTATGGCTACACCTTC.

This clone was seen only once. The chain couples TRBV28 to TRBJ2-1, with 7 bases that match TRBD1. The CDR3 contains 12 residues. From germline, CDR1 is MDHEN and CDR2 SYDVKM. J gave up 7 bases and V 6 bases, and 3 bases lay outside the gene matches. CDR3 bases: TGTGCCAGCAGAGGGGGCGGGAATGAGCAGTTCTTC. It translates to CASRGGGNEQFF.

J is TRBJ2-3 and V is TRBV9, with 10 bases matching TRBD2. CDR3 length: 15 amino acids. Germline assignment: CDR1 SGDLS and CDR2 YYNGEE. The V segment lost 3 bases and the J segment 4 bases; nucleotides outside the gene matches: 5. The CDR3 reads CASSARAGGPDTQYF. For the CDR3, the DNA is TGTGCCAGCAGCGCCCGAGCGGGAGGGCCAGATACGCAGTATTTT. The full variable domain, completed using reference TRBV9 and TRBJ2-3, is DSGVTQTPKHLITATGQRVTLRCSPRSGDLSVYWYQQSLDQGLQFLIQYYNGEERAKGNILERFSAQQFPDLHSELNLSSLELGDSALYFCASSARAGGPDTQYFGPGTRLTVL.

This clone appeared a single time. The CDR3: CASSLDGQGSDTQYF. The CDR3, as DNA: TGTGCCAGCAGCTTAGACGGCCAGGGATCAGATACGCAGTATTTT. This rearrangement joins TRBV11-2 to TRBJ2-3; perhaps TRBD1 as D (5 bases). Trimming took off 0 bases at V and 4 bases at J, with 11 bases between the two ends. The CDR3 extends over 15 amino acids. In germline, CDR1 is SGHAT, CDR2 FQNNGV.

This chain uses TRBV2 with TRBJ1-4, with D possibly TRBD1 on 6 matching bases. Germline lookup yields CDR1 SNHLY and CDR2 FYNNEI. Trimming removed 6 bases from V and 1 base from J, with 15 bases in between. The length of the CDR3 is 16 residues. In DNA, the CDR3 is TGTGCCAGCAGGCGAAGAACGACAGGAACTAATGAAAAACTGTTTTTT. This gives the protein CASRRRTTGTNEKLFF.